The clone carrying this T cell receptor beta chain is classed as medium-sized (0.01 to 0.1%). The antigen remains undetermined. Because this beta chain is a stray read in a library intended to capture alpha chains, its abundance should not be given much weight. TCRdb processed the 5' RACE reads anew with MiXCR; each CDR3 protein has one entry. The table has 9,000 to 13,000 distinct CDR3 sequences, roughly 12% seen once. This specimen belongs to a study of spatial heterogeneity in lung cancer. On the study more broadly: Sequences of the beta chain were consistently detected in greater numbers than alpha-chain sequences.

This CDR3 is built from 13 residues. Deletions cut 1 base from V and 4 bases from J, with 8 bases between. Germline V gives CDR1 MDHEN, CDR2 SYDVKM. Time point reported: sample taken at primary tumor resection. Donation came from about 72 patients with untreated early-stage non-small cell lung cancer. Unsorted whole RNA from tumor, nontumor lung or frozen PBMC underwent sequencing. Overall study findings and caveats: How many expanded intratumoral alpha and beta TCRs were present tracked the tumor mutation count, which was a count of nonsynonymous mutations. Counts for ubiquitous and regional expanded TCRs went along with ubiquitous and regional nonsynonymous mutations, respectively.

Sequenced here: lung tumor tissue, sampled at surgery. V is TRBV28 and J is TRBJ2-7; D may correspond to TRBD1 or TRBD2 (5 bases each). The receptor comes from a male donor with early-stage non-small cell lung cancer. The CDR3 DNA follows: TGTGCCAGCAGTTTATCGGGACCTTACGAGCAGTACTTC. It yields the protein CASSLSGPYEQYF.